This T cell receptor (beta chain) was captured by sequencing in a study of T cell clonotyping in hematopoietic cell transplantation. Study-wide background: Recipients' pretransplant samples followed cytoreduction.

Time point here: recipient sample about 28 days before transplant, after cytoreduction. Samples: about 28 days before transplant, then days 30, 100 and 180 after. General study results and limits: Pathologically expanded recipient clonotypes increased progressively from day 30 to day 180 as diversity fell. Broader posttransplant TCR repertoire diversity was predicted by graft donor and pretransplant recipient Inverse Simpson Index values.

CDR3 length equals 13 residues. Looked up from germline, CDR1 is SQVTM and CDR2 is ANQGSEA. V was cut by 1 base and J by 8 bases, with 14 bases left in between. This clone was picked up one time. Its matching antigen is unknown. Using immunoSEQ multiplex PCR, the repertoire was profiled, and TCRdb retains in-frame clones only, with some absent. Here the sample spans about 69,000 clones, about 96% being singletons. The sequencing here drew on peripheral blood mononuclear cells, taken before stem cell transplant. The V and J genes are TRBV29-1 and TRBJ1-1; D gene uncertain. The TCR was taken from a woman between 50 and 59 years old with acute myeloid leukemia. Some clones in this sample may be carry-over from other donors' samples. DNA of the CDR3: TGCAGCGTTGAAGGCGACCTAATCGAGGAAGCTTTCTTT. Protein sequence: CSVEGDLIEEAFF.